This T cell receptor beta chain was profiled in a study of OX40 agonist ivuxolimab in advanced cancers. Regarding the study as a whole: The mean number of expanded clones was higher in CD8+ T cells than in CD4+. CD4+ and CD8+ T cells in blood underwent clonal expansion by week 6 at 0.1 to 3.0 mg/kg.

A remark on this clone: Its target is unknown.

The study sampled blood at baseline, cycle 4 day 1, and cycle 7 day 1. The CDR3 spans 14 residues. Germline V lookup: CDR1 KGHSH, CDR2 LQKENI. Trimming removed 4 bases from V and 3 bases from J, with 12 bases in between. Sequenced by immunoSEQ multiplex PCR; TCRdb stores in-frame clones only, minus some. Of fewer than 200,000 clones in the sample, 94% were seen once. This TCR was recovered from an adult with an advanced solid tumor such as melanoma, head and neck, liver or kidney cancer. The chain has TRBV18 and TRBJ1-2; unclear D gene. The sample was CD4+ or CD8+ T cells sorted from blood, taken in a trial of the OX40 agonist ivuxolimab. The DNA of the CDR3 is TGTGCCAGCTCACTCCGGCAGGACGACTATGGCTACACCTTC. It codes for CASSLRQDDYGYTF.